This T cell receptor beta chain was captured by sequencing in a study of cytomegalovirus exposure and HLA in healthy donors. Study findings and constraints: Some V segments (TRBV6-2 and TRBV6-3 among them) were excluded as indistinguishable. Being productive about 87% or about 30% of the time was typical of most TCR beta V segments in an earlier analysis.

The CDR3 totals 14 residues. Germline loops: CDR1 MNHEY, CDR2 SVGAGI. The V and J ends lost 8 bases and 4 bases respectively, with 17 bases between them. It was with 60 Vbeta and 13 Jbeta primers that the PCR ran. Clones were read by immunoSEQ multiplex PCR, and TCRdb kept only the in-frame ones, dropping some. The sample yields about 180,000 clones, about four fifths seen once. Comments on this clone: Its antigen is still unknown.

This sequence originates from a woman aged 25-40 years in good health and CMV-seronegative. What was sequenced was PBMCs. This rearrangement joins TRBV6-5 to TRBJ1-2; maybe TRBD1 (6 bases). For the CDR3, the DNA is TGTGCCAGCTTACGGGCGGGGGCGGGCTATGGCTACACCTTC. Translated: CASLRAGAGYGYTF.